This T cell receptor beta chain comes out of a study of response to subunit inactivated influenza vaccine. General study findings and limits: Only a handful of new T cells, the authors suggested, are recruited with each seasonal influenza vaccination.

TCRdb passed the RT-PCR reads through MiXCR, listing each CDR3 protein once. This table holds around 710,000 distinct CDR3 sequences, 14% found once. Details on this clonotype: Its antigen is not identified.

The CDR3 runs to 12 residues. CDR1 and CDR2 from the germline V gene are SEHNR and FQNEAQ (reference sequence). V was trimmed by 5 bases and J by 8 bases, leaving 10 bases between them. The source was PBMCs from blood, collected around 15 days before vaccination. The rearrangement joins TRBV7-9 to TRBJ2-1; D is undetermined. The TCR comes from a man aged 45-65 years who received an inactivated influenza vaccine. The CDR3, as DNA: TGTGCCAGCAGCACTGGGTTGTATGAGCAGTTCTTC. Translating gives CASSTGLYEQFF.